Below, one T cell receptor beta chain is given with its context. Its matching antigen is unknown. TCRdb keeps only in-frame clones here, not all; method: immunoSEQ multiplex PCR. The data show about 92,000 clones, approximately 90% seen once. The sample comes from a study of T cell responses to AZD1222 COVID-19 vaccine. This CDR3 region has 14 residues. Trimming cost V 4 bases and J 10 bases, with 17 bases left between them. Germline V gene lookup returns CDR1 SGHAT and CDR2 FQNNGV. General study findings and limits: The donors showed a predominance of white British ancestry and of females, with possible underestimation of clonal diversity. Across the whole spike, CD4 TCRs peaked at regions 160-218 and 743-854.

The J gene is TRBJ1-5, the V gene TRBV11-2; no reliable D call. This receptor was identified in an adult in good health. Specimen: peripheral blood, collected on day 0 of AZD1222 vaccination. For the CDR3, the DNA is TGTGCCAGCAGCTCCGGACTTACAACCAGCCCCCAGCATTTT. It encodes CASSSGLTTSPQHF.